A selection of T cell receptor beta chains follows, all from one sample in a study of CD8 T cells in ankylosing spondylitis. MiXCR, applied by TCRdb to the 5' RACE reads, yields one record per CDR3 protein. The sample has some 300,000 distinct CDR3 sequences, less than 25% seen once. The material sequenced was blood, either unsorted or a sorted T cell fraction (not recorded which). These TCRs come from a female donor with ankylosing spondylitis or in good health (not recorded which). CDR3s include the opening cysteine and the closing phenylalanine or tryptophan. The D gene is left open where the match is weak. Clone sizes are given selectively: once, few, many, or a class where the clone is expanded.

J gene: TRBJ2-1
V gene: TRBV20-1
clone size: NA
D gene: TRBD2
CDR3 DNA: TGCTGTGCTAGTAACCAACTAGCGGGAGTCTACAATGAGCAGTTCTTC
CDR3 protein: CCASNQLAGVYNEQFF

J gene: TRBJ2-7
V gene: TRBV5-5
clone size: NA
D gene: NA
CDR3 DNA: TGTGCCAGCAGCTTGGTCGACGGGAGTGGGCCCTACGAGCAGTACTTC
CDR3 protein: CASSLVDGSGPYEQYF

J gene: TRBJ2-1
V gene: TRBV6-2/TRBV6-3
clone size: NA
D gene: TRBD2
CDR3 DNA: TGTGCCAGCAGTCCCCCGGGACTGGCAGGACTAGCGGGAAGCCGCGGAAACAATGAGCAGTTCTTC
CDR3 protein: CASSPPGLAGLAGSRGNNEQFF

J gene: TRBJ2-3
V gene: TRBV7-2
clone size: few
D gene: NA
CDR3 DNA: TGTGCCAGCAGCTTAACGATGTATACGCAGTATTTT
CDR3 protein: CASSLTMYTQYF

J gene: TRBJ2-7
V gene: TRBV6-2/TRBV6-3
clone size: few
D gene: NA
CDR3 DNA: TGTGCCAGCCACTACGGGACTCCTACCTACGAGCAGTACTTC
CDR3 protein: CASHYGTPTYEQYF

J gene: TRBJ2-7
V gene: TRBV9
clone size: NA
D gene: NA
CDR3 DNA: TGTGCCAGCAGCCCAAGCCGGGACCCCTCCTACGAGCAGTACTTC
CDR3 protein: CASSPSRDPSYEQYF

J gene: TRBJ1-3
V gene: TRBV19
clone size: many
D gene: TRBD1
CDR3 DNA: TGTGCCAGTAGTGCTCGCCGACAGGGCTCAGGAAACACCATATATTTT
CDR3 protein: CASSARRQGSGNTIYF

J gene: TRBJ2-1
V gene: TRBV29-1
clone size: few
D gene: NA
CDR3 DNA: TGCAGCGTTGTAAGGGTGAATGAGCAGTTCTTC
CDR3 protein: CSVVRVNEQFF

J gene: TRBJ2-7
V gene: TRBV18
clone size: few
D gene: NA
CDR3 DNA: TGTGCCAGCTCACAAACAGGTGTCCTTAACGAGCAGTACTTC
CDR3 protein: CASSQTGVLNEQYF

J gene: TRBJ2-1
V gene: TRBV20-1
clone size: few
D gene: TRBD2
CDR3 DNA: TGCAGTGCTTTAACCGGGACTAGCCCCTACAATGAGCAGTTCTTC
CDR3 protein: CSALTGTSPYNEQFF

J gene: TRBJ1-5
V gene: TRBV30
clone size: NA
D gene: NA
CDR3 DNA: TGTGCCTGGAGTGTGGGAGATTATAGCAATCAGCCCCAGCATTTT
CDR3 protein: CAWSVGDYSNQPQHF

J gene: TRBJ2-1
V gene: TRBV20-1
clone size: many
D gene: NA
CDR3 DNA: TGCAGTGCTAGGCGACTTCTGAGCTCCTACAATGAGCAGTTCTTC
CDR3 protein: CSARRLLSSYNEQFF

J gene: TRBJ2-7
V gene: TRBV12-3/TRBV12-4
clone size: many
D gene: TRBD2
CDR3 DNA: TGTGCCAGCAGTTTTCGGGGGGGTACCTACGAGCAGTACTTC
CDR3 protein: CASSFRGGTYEQYF

J gene: TRBJ1-5
V gene: TRBV20-1
clone size: NA
D gene: NA
CDR3 DNA: TGCAGTGCTAGAGGGCTCAGGGGCGGGAATCAGCCCCAGCATTTT
CDR3 protein: CSARGLRGGNQPQHF

J gene: TRBJ2-1
V gene: TRBV10-3
clone size: NA
D gene: TRBD2
CDR3 DNA: TGTGCCACCCGAGCTAGCGGGAAAGATGAGCAGTTCTTC
CDR3 protein: CATRASGKDEQFF

J gene: TRBJ2-7
V gene: TRBV25-1
clone size: few
D gene: NA
CDR3 DNA: TGTGCCAGCAGTGGGCCCTCTGGGAGGGGGCGATTCTACGAGCAGTACTTC
CDR3 protein: CASSGPSGRGRFYEQYF

J gene: TRBJ2-3
V gene: TRBV29-1
clone size: many
D gene: NA
CDR3 DNA: TGCAGCGTTTCCCTCGACTGGGTAGATACGCAGTATTTT
CDR3 protein: CSVSLDWVDTQYF

J gene: TRBJ1-2
V gene: TRBV6-2/TRBV6-3
clone size: few
D gene: NA
CDR3 DNA: TGTGCCAGCAGTCAAAGACAGACCGATGGCTACACCTTC
CDR3 protein: CASSQRQTDGYTF

J gene: TRBJ2-7
V gene: TRBV7-9
clone size: few
D gene: NA
CDR3 DNA: TGTGCCAGCAGCTTAGAAGTGGTCTACGAGCAGTACTTC
CDR3 protein: CASSLEVVYEQYF

J gene: TRBJ1-2
V gene: TRBV12-3/TRBV12-4
clone size: NA
D gene: NA
CDR3 DNA: TGTGCCAGCACCCTTCACCCGGCCAGGGACATTGGGGGCTACACCTTC
CDR3 protein: CASTLHPARDIGGYTF

J gene: TRBJ2-1
V gene: TRBV2
clone size: few
D gene: TRBD1
CDR3 DNA: TGTGCCAGCAGGACGGACAGGGCCGGCAATGAGCAGTTCTTC
CDR3 protein: CASRTDRAGNEQFF

J gene: TRBJ2-3
V gene: TRBV10-3
clone size: NA
D gene: NA
CDR3 DNA: TGTGCCATCAGTAACAGGGCTAGCACAGATACGCAGTATTTT
CDR3 protein: CAISNRASTDTQYF

J gene: TRBJ1-2
V gene: TRBV29-1
clone size: NA
D gene: TRBD1
CDR3 DNA: TGCAGCGTTGAAAGGGACAGGGGGTCGTCCACCTTC
CDR3 protein: CSVERDRGSSTF

J gene: TRBJ1-1
V gene: TRBV6-1
clone size: many
D gene: NA
CDR3 DNA: TGTGCCAGCAGTGTGGGACAATCCATCACTGAAGCTTTCTTT
CDR3 protein: CASSVGQSITEAFF

J gene: TRBJ2-2
V gene: TRBV12-3/TRBV12-4
clone size: few
D gene: NA
CDR3 DNA: TGTGCCAGCAGTCAGTCGAGGACCGGGGAGCTGTTTTTT
CDR3 protein: CASSQSRTGELFF

J gene: TRBJ1-1
V gene: TRBV29-1
clone size: many
D gene: NA
CDR3 DNA: TGCAGCGTAGGGGGACGCATGGACACTGAAGCTTTCTTT
CDR3 protein: CSVGGRMDTEAFF

J gene: TRBJ2-1
V gene: TRBV12-3/TRBV12-4
clone size: many
D gene: NA
CDR3 DNA: TGTGCCAGCAGTATAGCGGCCCTAGGGCAGTTCTTC
CDR3 protein: CASSIAALGQFF

J gene: TRBJ1-1
V gene: TRBV29-1
clone size: few
D gene: NA
CDR3 DNA: TGCAGCGTTGAATTGAGGTTGAACACTGAAGCTTTCTTT
CDR3 protein: CSVELRLNTEAFF

J gene: TRBJ2-2
V gene: TRBV28
clone size: few
D gene: TRBD2
CDR3 DNA: TGTGCCAGCAGACTTAGCGGGAGGCGAACCGGGGAGCTGTTTTTT
CDR3 protein: CASRLSGRRTGELFF

J gene: TRBJ2-7
V gene: TRBV6-2/TRBV6-3
clone size: few
D gene: NA
CDR3 DNA: TGTGCCAGCAGCCCAAAGGGCCGAGCCCGTTCCCCGACCTCCCCATCGCTCGAGCAGTACTTC
CDR3 protein: CASSPKGRARSPTSPSLEQYF

J gene: TRBJ2-3
V gene: TRBV25-1
clone size: few
D gene: NA
CDR3 DNA: TGTGCCAGCAGTGAATTAATCACAGATACGCAGTATTTT
CDR3 protein: CASSELITDTQYF

J gene: TRBJ1-2
V gene: TRBV20-1
clone size: many
D gene: NA
CDR3 DNA: TGCTGTAGGGGCAGCTCTAACTATGGCTACACCTTC
CDR3 protein: CCRGSSNYGYTF

J gene: TRBJ2-3
V gene: TRBV7-2
clone size: few
D gene: TRBD2
CDR3 DNA: TGTGCCAGCAGCTTAGTCCTAGGGCTAGCGGGAGTTGATACGCAGTATTTT
CDR3 protein: CASSLVLGLAGVDTQYF

J gene: TRBJ2-7
V gene: TRBV11-2
clone size: NA
D gene: TRBD1
CDR3 DNA: TGTGCCAGCAGCTTGGGGACAGGGGAGGACGAGCAGTACTTC
CDR3 protein: CASSLGTGEDEQYF

J gene: TRBJ2-3
V gene: TRBV7-2
clone size: few
D gene: NA
CDR3 DNA: TGTGCCAGCATCCTACTAGGCCCCACAGATACGCAGTATTTT
CDR3 protein: CASILLGPTDTQYF

J gene: TRBJ2-4
V gene: TRBV12-3/TRBV12-4
clone size: NA
D gene: TRBD1
CDR3 DNA: TGTGCCAGCAGTTTCGGGACAGGGATTTTCCAACACGAAAACATTCAGTACTTC
CDR3 protein: CASSFGTGIFQHENIQYF

J gene: TRBJ1-4
V gene: TRBV6-6
clone size: few
D gene: NA
CDR3 DNA: TGTGCCAGCAGTTACTCGAAGTATGAAAAACTGTTTTTT
CDR3 protein: CASSYSKYEKLFF

J gene: TRBJ1-4
V gene: TRBV15
clone size: few
D gene: NA
CDR3 DNA: TGTGCCACCAGCACCGGGGGGGCGACTAATGAAAAACTGTTTTTT
CDR3 protein: CATSTGGATNEKLFF

J gene: TRBJ1-5
V gene: TRBV5-1
clone size: few
D gene: TRBD1
CDR3 DNA: TGCGCCAGCAGCCGGACAGGGGATAGCAATCAGCCCCAGCATTTT
CDR3 protein: CASSRTGDSNQPQHF

J gene: TRBJ1-4
V gene: TRBV7-9
clone size: few
D gene: NA
CDR3 DNA: TGTGCCAGCAGCTTAGGAGACCGAACAACTAATGAAAAACTGTTTTTT
CDR3 protein: CASSLGDRTTNEKLFF

J gene: TRBJ2-4
V gene: TRBV12-3/TRBV12-4
clone size: NA
D gene: TRBD1
CDR3 DNA: TGTGCCAGCAACCCAGACAGGGGAGCTTTCGTTCAGTACTTC
CDR3 protein: CASNPDRGAFVQYF

J gene: TRBJ2-7
V gene: TRBV6-2/TRBV6-3
clone size: NA
D gene: NA
CDR3 DNA: TGTGCCAGCAGCCTTAGGGGTTCGGTCTACGAGCAGTACTTC
CDR3 protein: CASSLRGSVYEQYF

J gene: TRBJ2-7
V gene: TRBV5-6
clone size: few
D gene: TRBD1
CDR3 DNA: TGTGCCAGCAGCTCCCTCCTCGACAGGGTGCGCTTC
CDR3 protein: CASSSLLDRVRF

J gene: TRBJ2-3
V gene: TRBV7-6
clone size: few
D gene: TRBD2
CDR3 DNA: TGTGCCAGCAGCCCCAGCGGGAATCGGGATACGCAGTATTTT
CDR3 protein: CASSPSGNRDTQYF

J gene: TRBJ2-7
V gene: TRBV5-1
clone size: NA
D gene: NA
CDR3 DNA: TGCGCCAGCAGCTTGGGGTACCTCTACGAGCAGTACTTC
CDR3 protein: CASSLGYLYEQYF

J gene: TRBJ2-1
V gene: TRBV20-1
clone size: few
D gene: TRBD2
CDR3 DNA: TGCAGTGCTAGAGATTTTAGACTAGCGGGAGGGCATGAGCAGTTCTTC
CDR3 protein: CSARDFRLAGGHEQFF

J gene: TRBJ2-2
V gene: TRBV20-1
clone size: NA
D gene: NA
CDR3 DNA: TGCAGTGCTAGGACAGGTTTGGGCACCGGGGAGCTGTTTTTT
CDR3 protein: CSARTGLGTGELFF

J gene: TRBJ2-7
V gene: TRBV20-1
clone size: few
D gene: TRBD2
CDR3 DNA: TGCAGTGCTAGAGTCCCCAGACTAGCGGGAGGTTCGTACGAGCAGTACTTC
CDR3 protein: CSARVPRLAGGSYEQYF

J gene: TRBJ1-5
V gene: TRBV21-1
clone size: NA
D gene: NA
CDR3 DNA: TGTGCCAGCAGCAAAGCGGTGGACAGGGGGGTGGACGTCAAGCAGCCCCAGCATTTT
CDR3 protein: CASSKAVDRGVDVKQPQHF

J gene: TRBJ2-1
V gene: TRBV29-1
clone size: many
D gene: TRBD1
CDR3 DNA: TGCAGCTTCACAGGGGTTGAGCAGTTCTTC
CDR3 protein: CSFTGVEQFF

J gene: TRBJ1-1
V gene: TRBV29-1
clone size: few
D gene: NA
CDR3 DNA: TGCAGCGTGGGACCGGGCATGGGCACTGAAGCTTTCTTT
CDR3 protein: CSVGPGMGTEAFF

J gene: TRBJ1-1
V gene: TRBV29-1
clone size: NA
D gene: NA
CDR3 DNA: TGCAGCGTTGAAAGGAACACTGAAGCTTTCTTT
CDR3 protein: CSVERNTEAFF

J gene: TRBJ2-7
V gene: TRBV12-3/TRBV12-4
clone size: few
D gene: NA
CDR3 DNA: TGTGCCAGCAGTTTATATCCCTACGAGCAGTACTTC
CDR3 protein: CASSLYPYEQYF

J gene: TRBJ1-5
V gene: TRBV7-2
clone size: NA
D gene: NA
CDR3 DNA: TGTGCCAGCAGCCTGTTGAAAAATAGCAATCAGCCCCAGCATTTT
CDR3 protein: CASSLLKNSNQPQHF

J gene: TRBJ1-5
V gene: TRBV15
clone size: NA
D gene: NA
CDR3 DNA: TGTGCCACCAGCAGAGATTGGGGCGGGCCCCAGCATTTT
CDR3 protein: CATSRDWGGPQHF

J gene: TRBJ1-1
V gene: TRBV7-2
clone size: NA
D gene: NA
CDR3 DNA: TGTGCCAGCAGCTCGCAACCGAACACTGAAGCTTTCTTT
CDR3 protein: CASSSQPNTEAFF

J gene: TRBJ2-5
V gene: TRBV7-3
clone size: NA
D gene: TRBD1
CDR3 DNA: TGTGCCAGCAGCCAACTGGGACAGTTGGGGGAGACCCAGTACTTC
CDR3 protein: CASSQLGQLGETQYF